This T cell receptor (beta chain) was sequenced for a study of siplizumab effects on memory and regulatory T cells. Per sample, about 10^5 TCR templates underwent assay. Method: immunoSEQ multiplex PCR; TCRdb's copy keeps in-frame clones and lacks some. Of about 100,000 clones in the sample, about nine tenths were seen once. Study-wide results and caveats: Naive T cells were seemingly more diverse than memory cells, and major contributions to the alloresponse seemed to be made by them.

Concerning this clone: Its antigen is still unknown.

Germline V gene lookup returns CDR1 MDHEN and CDR2 SYDVKM. This CDR3 has 15 amino acids. V was pared by 1 base and J by 10 bases, with 14 bases between. Source material: CD4+ T cells sorted from blood. The receptor's source is a human donor in good health. V gene TRBV28 combines with J gene TRBJ2-6; D is unresolved. In DNA, the CDR3 is TGTGCCAGCAGTTTATTTGGTCTTCTAGGGAACGTCCTGACTTTC. This translates into CASSLFGLLGNVLTF. The full variable domain, in which reference TRBV28 and TRBJ2-6 provide the parts outside the CDR3, is DVKVTQSSRYLVKRTGEKVFLECVQDMDHENMFWYRQDPGLGLRLIYFSYDVKMKEKGDIPEGYSVSREKKERFSLILESASTNQTSMYLCASSLFGLLGNVLTFGAGSRLTVL.